These 2 T cell receptor beta chains share one sample of origin, sequenced in a study of Graves' ophthalmopathy and Graves' hyperthyroidism. Investigators amplified TCR beta CDR3 regions from RNA transcripts. HTBI primers were employed in first-round RT-PCR, then a second-round multiplex PCR followed. TCRdb reanalysed the multiplex PCR reads using MiXCR and keeps one entry per CDR3 protein. This table has about 740,000 distinct CDR3 sequences, roughly 40% appearing once. Sequencing was performed on peripheral blood. The receptors were sampled from an adult man with Graves' ophthalmopathy.

The sample holds a few counts of this clonotype. The V call is TRBV12-3 or TRBV12-4, the J call TRBJ1-3; 7 positions match TRBD1. This CDR3 has 14 residues. V was pared by 7 bases and J by 2 bases, with 5 bases of the junction left unmatched. CDR3 sequence (DNA): TGTGCCAGCATTGAGGGGGCGGCTGGAAACACCATATATTTT. Amino acid sequence: CASIEGAAGNTIYF.

This clonotype was seen a few times. This chain uses TRBV19 with TRBJ2-7; D uncertain. V lost 9 bases, J lost 1 base, and 22 bases lay in between. The CDR3 sequence is 16 residues long. Germline CDR1 reads LNHDA; CDR2 reads SQIVND (reference sequence). The CDR3: CASVTDRLWQSYEQYF. The CDR3 DNA reads as TGTGCCAGCGTAACCGACCGCCTTTGGCAGTCCTACGAGCAGTACTTC. Full variable domain (remainder filled in from reference TRBV19 and TRBJ2-7): DGGITQSPKYLFRKEGQNVTLSCEQNLNHDAMYWYRQDPGQGLRLIYYSQIVNDFQKGDIAEGYSVSREKKESFPLTVTSAQKNPTAFYLCASVTDRLWQSYEQYFGPGTRLTVT.